The 24 T cell receptor beta chains below come from one sample, sequenced in a study of regulatory T cells in long-lasting Graves disease. Time point denoted: newly diagnosed GD, antithyroid drugs for less than 3 months. PBMC RNA served as the TCR library source. With iRepertoire HTBI primers and Arm-PCR of CDR3 regions, TCR beta libraries were built. TCRdb reanalysed the multiplex PCR reads using MiXCR and keeps one entry per CDR3 protein. The data contain about 350,000 distinct CDR3 sequences, 15% to 20% of them singletons. These data are also associated with another study on T cells in Graves' hyperthyroidism and ophthalmopathy.

Sequenced material: peripheral blood mononuclear cells (PBMCs), taken at new diagnosis, from a patient treated with antithyroid drugs. The receptors stem from a woman aged 18-29 years with Graves disease.

This clonotype was observed many times. The gene calls are TRBV11-2 and TRBJ2-7; 11 bases are shared with TRBD2. The CDR3 has 15 residues. Unmatched junction bases numbered 2, after V lost 1 base and J lost 3 bases. Germline-derived CDR1 and CDR2 are SGHAT and FQNNGV. CDR3 in DNA: TGTGCCAGCAGCTTAGCCGGGACTAGCGGCTACGAGCAGTACTTC. Translation gives CASSLAGTSGYEQYF.

This clonotype was seen many times. The chain carries TRBV3-1 and TRBJ2-5; tentatively, D is TRBD1 or TRBD2 (5 bases each). The CDR3 is 16 amino acids. Germline V gene sequence: CDR1 LGHDT, CDR2 YNNKEL (reference sequence). Between the trimmed V and J ends, which lost 1 base and 5 bases, there was a span of 17 bases. The CDR3 DNA follows: TGTGCCAGCAGCCAAGTCCAGAACTCCTGGGGGGAGACCCAGTACTTC. This gives the protein CASSQVQNSWGETQYF.

J is TRBJ2-1 and V is TRBV15, with 13 bases identical to TRBD2. The CDR3 length is 14 residues. The germline V gene has CDR1 LNHNV and CDR2 YYDKDF (reference sequence). J gave up 7 bases and V 3 bases, and 0 bases lay outside the gene matches. This chain's CDR3 is CATSRTSGRNEQFF. CDR3 bases: TGTGCCACCAGCAGGACTAGCGGGAGGAATGAGCAGTTCTTC.

J is TRBJ2-7 and V is TRBV12-5; D gene unclear. Germline CDR1 LGHNT, CDR2 FRNRAP. Trimming cost V 5 bases and J 2 bases, with 7 bases left between them. This CDR3 is 12 amino acids long. Here the CDR3 reads CASGPSPYEQYF. DNA for the CDR3: TGTGCTAGTGGTCCCTCTCCCTACGAGCAGTACTTC.

This clonotype came up a few times. Since a much larger clone is just one base distant, this may be a read error. The V call is TRBV3-1, the J call TRBJ1-1; D remains ambiguous. Germline values: CDR1 LGHDT, CDR2 YNNKEL (reference sequence). The CDR3 extends over 14 amino acids. CDR3 in amino acids: CASSQQLSSTEVFF. Written as DNA, the CDR3 is TGTGCCAGCAGCCAACAACTCTCCAGCACTGAAGTTTTCTTT.

This clonotype was counted ten times or more. This rearrangement joins TRBV12-3 or TRBV12-4 to TRBJ1-1; D might be TRBD1 (5 bases). Trimming cost V 11 bases and J 4 bases, with 20 bases left between them. This CDR3 has 14 residues. The CDR3 DNA reads as TGTGCCCCCGGGGGGGGAGGTATTAGCACTGAAGCTTTCTTT. This encodes CAPGGGGISTEAFF.

Ten or more counts support this clonotype. The rearrangement joins TRBV27 to TRBJ2-1, with a tentative D call TRBD2 (6 bases). Germline V gene sequence: CDR1 MNHEY, CDR2 SMNVEV (reference sequence). Trimming left V 5 bases short and J 7 bases short, with 15 bases between. The CDR3 runs 14 residues. Here the CDR3 reads CASSHMEGGNEQFF. For the CDR3, the DNA is TGTGCCAGCAGTCACATGGAGGGTGGAAATGAGCAGTTCTTC.

In this sample, this clonotype turned up a few times. V usage is TRBV2 and J usage is TRBJ2-1, with D perhaps matching TRBD1 or TRBD2 (7 bases each). Trimming removed 4 bases at V and 8 bases at J, with 15 bases between. The CDR3 totals 14 residues. Germline CDR1 reads SNHLY; CDR2 reads FYNNEI. The CDR3 coding sequence is TGTGCCAGCAGTGGGTCAGGGGGGGGGCATGAGCAGTTCTTC. This encodes CASSGSGGGHEQFF.

The V gene is TRBV6-1, the J gene TRBJ1-6; 9 positions agree with TRBD1. The V segment lost 11 bases and the J segment 11 bases; nucleotides outside the gene matches: 7. Looked up from germline, CDR1 is MNHNS and CDR2 is SASEGT. This CDR3 has 12 amino acids. CDR3 bases: TGTGCCGGTCGGACAGGGGATACACCCCTCCACTTT. Amino acid sequence: CAGRTGDTPLHF.

The V and J genes are TRBV6-1 and TRBJ1-5, with a weak D call TRBD1 (6 bases). This CDR3 has 15 residues. The ends were cut back, 6 bases at V and 2 bases at J, with 14 bases in the middle. CDR1 MNHNS and CDR2 SASEGT come from the germline V gene. CDR3 sequence: CASRPRGSGNQPQHF. The CDR3 DNA sequence: TGTGCCAGCAGGCCGAGGGGGTCGGGCAATCAGCCCCAGCATTTT.

Ten or more counts support this clonotype. The chain links TRBV18 to TRBJ1-2, with 9 bases fitting TRBD1. Germline values: CDR1 KGHSH, CDR2 LQKENI. Trimming took 4 bases from V and 8 from J; bases not matched to a gene: 8. The CDR3 consists of 14 residues. CDR3: CASSQTGTGTGYTF. CDR3 bases: TGTGCCAGCTCACAGACCGGGACAGGGACCGGCTACACCTTC.

This clonotype was found many times. The chain joins TRBV28 to TRBJ2-3; D is ambiguous. The CDR3 covers 14 residues. V was clipped by 2 bases and J by 4 bases, with 10 bases between them. Germline V gene lookup returns CDR1 MDHEN and CDR2 SYDVKM. This chain's CDR3 is CASSLPQGPDTQYF. In DNA form, the CDR3 reads TGTGCCAGCAGTTTACCCCAAGGTCCAGATACGCAGTATTTT.

This clonotype was counted ten times or more. The rearrangement uses TRBV7-8 and TRBJ1-2, with no clear D. The germline CDR1 and CDR2 sequences are SGHVS and FQNEAQ. This CDR3 is 14 amino acids long. V lost 1 base to trimming and J lost 3 bases, with 9 bases between them. This CDR3 reads CASSLGQQDYGYTF. The CDR3 nucleotides read TGTGCCAGCAGCTTAGGTCAGCAAGACTATGGCTACACCTTC.

This clonotype was seen at least ten times. The rearrangement uses TRBV12-3 or TRBV12-4 and TRBJ1-6, with D perhaps TRBD1 (5 bases). V was shortened by 2 bases and J by 9 bases, with 17 bases between the two germline ends. The CDR3 is 16 amino acids. The CDR3, as DNA: TGTGCCAGCAGTTTAAATGGTGGGGGGGAACTTTCACCCCTCCACTTT. It yields the protein CASSLNGGGELSPLHF.

Ten or more counts support this clonotype. The J gene is TRBJ2-3, the V gene TRBV6-1; 8 positions agree with TRBD2. CDR1 is MNHNS and CDR2 is SASEGT in the germline V gene. The CDR3 contains 16 residues. V lost 8 bases, J lost 5 bases, and 15 bases stayed unmatched. CDR3 sequence (DNA): TGTGCCAGCCCCGCGTCAGCGGGGGCTAAGGGAGATACGCAGTATTTT. Its protein is CASPASAGAKGDTQYF.

The chain couples TRBV5-6 to TRBJ2-2; D is possibly TRBD2 (6 bases). Germline V gene sequence: CDR1 SGHDT, CDR2 YYEEEE. V was shortened by 4 bases and J by 7 bases, with 17 bases between the two germline ends. The CDR3 runs 15 residues. CDR3 in amino acids: CASSARGPGDGELFF. In DNA, the CDR3 is TGTGCCAGCAGCGCAAGAGGGCCGGGGGACGGGGAGCTGTTTTTT.

The chain employs TRBV2 and TRBJ2-5, with D perhaps matching TRBD1 (5 bases). Germline V gene sequence: CDR1 SNHLY, CDR2 FYNNEI. The CDR3 runs to 16 residues. Deletions cut 10 bases from V and 3 bases from J, with 24 bases between. DNA for the CDR3: TGTGCCACCACGAGCCCGAGACAGAAAAACAAAGAGACCCAGTACTTC. Translating it yields CATTSPRQKNKETQYF.

This clonotype has a count of ten or more. The chain couples TRBV2 to TRBJ1-1; 7 bases are a match to TRBD1. The germline CDR1 and CDR2 sequences are SNHLY and FYNNEI. V lost 8 bases, J lost 6 bases, and 9 bases stayed unmatched. The CDR3 is 13 amino acids. CDR3 nucleotide sequence: TGTGCCAGCCCTTTCGACAGGGAGGCTGAAGCTTTCTTT. As protein: CASPFDREAEAFF.

This clonotype was recorded at least ten times. The V and J genes are TRBV30 and TRBJ1-1; TRBD1 might be the D (6 bases). The V end lost 7 bases, the J end lost 0 bases, and 12 bases lay between the germline ends. Looked up from germline, CDR1 is GTSNPN and CDR2 is SVGIG (reference sequence). CDR3 size: 13 residues. CDR3 bases: TGTGCCTCCGCCGGGACATTGAACACTGAAGCTTTCTTT. Its translation: CASAGTLNTEAFF. The full variable domain, its missing parts supplied by reference TRBV30 and TRBJ1-1, is SQTIHQWPATLVQPVGSPLSLECTVEGTSNPNLYWYRQAAGRGLQLLFYSVGIGQISSEVPQNLSASRPQDRQFILSSKKLLLSDSGFYLCASAGTLNTEAFFGQGTRLTVV.

The chain links TRBV20-1 to TRBJ1-4, with TRBD1 matching over 9 bases. The ends lost 3 bases at V and 4 bases at J; junction bases unmatched: 9. Germline CDR1 reads DFQATT; CDR2 reads SNEGSKA (reference sequence). The CDR3 contains 16 residues. The CDR3 DNA reads as TGCAGTGCTAGGGACACCGGGACAGGGAATAATGAAAAACTGTTTTTT. It encodes CSARDTGTGNNEKLFF.

In this sample, this clonotype turned up many times. V gene TRBV6-1 combines with J gene TRBJ2-3; TRBD2 matches 15 bases. Germline-derived CDR1 and CDR2 are MNHNS and SASEGT. V gave up 5 bases and J gave up 2 bases; unmatched junction bases: 5. The length of the CDR3 is 17 residues. CDR3 bases: TGTGCCAGCAGTACTCGGACTAGCGGGGGGGCCACAGATACGCAGTATTTT. It translates to CASSTRTSGGATDTQYF.

This clonotype was picked up many times. The chain recombines TRBV6-1 with TRBJ1-1; no clear D gene. The V end was cut by 4 bases, the J end by 6 bases, with 15 bases between. The V gene's germline CDR1 is MNHNS and CDR2 SASEGT. There are 14 residues in the CDR3. The CDR3 region is CASSALDSRPEAFF. The CDR3 region has the DNA TGTGCCAGCAGTGCCTTGGATTCACGGCCTGAAGCTTTCTTT.

The chain joins TRBV3-1 to TRBJ2-5; no firm D call. The germline CDR1 and CDR2 sequences are LGHDT and YNNKEL (reference sequence). The CDR3 has 12 residues. V lost 0 bases and J 7 bases, leaving 6 bases between the germline ends. CDR3 residues: CASSQERGTQYF. The CDR3, as DNA: TGTGCCAGCAGCCAAGAGAGAGGGACCCAGTACTTC.

This clonotype was counted between two and nine times. The chain recombines TRBV7-9 with TRBJ2-1; the match to TRBD1 covers 9 bases. The CDR3 is 14 amino acids. The V gene's germline CDR1 is SEHNR and CDR2 FQNEAQ (reference sequence). Unmatched junction bases numbered 10, after V lost 8 bases and J lost 8 bases. The CDR3 coding sequence is TGTGCCAGCTCATGGGACAGGGAAGAAGATGAGCAGTTCTTC. It is translated as CASSWDREEDEQFF.